This is a list of T cell receptor beta chains from one sample in a study of cytomegalovirus exposure and HLA in healthy donors. Profiled with immunoSEQ multiplex PCR; TCRdb holds only in-frame clones, not every one. The table records roughly 180,000 clones, just under 85% of them present only once. The sample comprised PBMCs. The receptors shown here come from a girl between 5 and 17 years old in good health and CMV-seropositive. Each CDR3 is given with its conserved first and last residue. A D gene is named only where the DNA matches it firmly. A clone size is listed for some rows: how often the clone was seen (once, few, many), or a class if it is expanded.

v_call: TRBV6-5
d_call: NA
j_call: TRBJ2-7
clone_size: NA
cdr3_nt: TGTGCCAGCAGTTATCGGGGGACCTACGAGCAGTACTTC
cdr3_aa: CASSYRGTYEQYF

v_call: TRBV9
d_call: TRBD1
j_call: TRBJ2-5
clone_size: once
cdr3_nt: TGTGCCAGCAGCCCTACGGCAGGGGGAGAGACCCAGTACTTC
cdr3_aa: CASSPTAGGETQYF

v_call: TRBV29-1
d_call: NA
j_call: TRBJ2-7
clone_size: NA
cdr3_nt: TGCAGCGTTGCAGGGCCGAGCTCCTACGAGCAGTACTTC
cdr3_aa: CSVAGPSSYEQYF

v_call: TRBV7-6
d_call: TRBD1
j_call: TRBJ1-2
clone_size: NA
cdr3_nt: TGTGCCAGCAGCTTAGCGGATTCCGTTTGGGGACAGGGAATAGGAGGCTACACCTTC
cdr3_aa: CASSLADSVWGQGIGGYTF

v_call: TRBV27
d_call: NA
j_call: TRBJ1-2
clone_size: NA
cdr3_nt: TGTGCCAGCAGTTTGGGTAGGGGCTATGGCTACACCTTC
cdr3_aa: CASSLGRGYGYTF

v_call: TRBV10-3
d_call: TRBD1
j_call: TRBJ1-2
clone_size: NA
cdr3_nt: TGTGCCATTCGAGGGGGCGGCTATGGCTACACCTTC
cdr3_aa: CAIRGGGYGYTF

v_call: TRBV19
d_call: NA
j_call: TRBJ1-2
clone_size: NA
cdr3_nt: TGTGCCAGTAGTATAACCGACAATCTAGGCTACACCTTC
cdr3_aa: CASSITDNLGYTF

v_call: TRBV30
d_call: NA
j_call: TRBJ2-5
clone_size: NA
cdr3_nt: TGTGCCTGGAGTCTCCTACACCGGACAGCGCAAGAGACCCAGTACTTC
cdr3_aa: CAWSLLHRTAQETQYF

v_call: TRBV7-9
d_call: NA
j_call: TRBJ1-2
clone_size: NA
cdr3_nt: TGTGCCAGCAGCTTAGCCGGGAACTATGGCTACACCTTC
cdr3_aa: CASSLAGNYGYTF

v_call: TRBV5-1
d_call: NA
j_call: TRBJ1-4
clone_size: NA
cdr3_nt: TGCGCCAGCAGCTTGATCCAGGGAGGTGGAAATGAGAAACTGTTTTTT
cdr3_aa: CASSLIQGGGNEKLFF

v_call: TRBV4-1
d_call: TRBD1
j_call: TRBJ1-4
clone_size: NA
cdr3_nt: TGCGCCAGCAGCCAAGATGGGACAGCAAATGAAAAACTGTTTTTT
cdr3_aa: CASSQDGTANEKLFF

v_call: TRBV7-9
d_call: NA
j_call: TRBJ1-1
clone_size: NA
cdr3_nt: TGTGCCAGCAGCTTTTCGGCCCTTGTGGGAGAGGCTGAAGCTTTCTTT
cdr3_aa: CASSFSALVGEAEAFF

v_call: TRBV7-9
d_call: TRBD1
j_call: TRBJ1-1
clone_size: NA
cdr3_nt: TGTGCCAGCAGCTCCCCAGGGGGTGGGAACACTGAAGCTTTCTTT
cdr3_aa: CASSSPGGGNTEAFF

v_call: TRBV5-5
d_call: NA
j_call: TRBJ2-5
clone_size: NA
cdr3_nt: TGTGCCAGCAGCCGATTTGGGGGCGAAGAGACCCAGTACTTC
cdr3_aa: CASSRFGGEETQYF

v_call: TRBV7-9
d_call: NA
j_call: TRBJ1-1
clone_size: NA
cdr3_nt: TGTGCCAGCAGCCCAGACCTTACAGGAGGGGCAGCTGAAGCTTTCTTT
cdr3_aa: CASSPDLTGGAAEAFF

v_call: TRBV27
d_call: NA
j_call: TRBJ1-2
clone_size: NA
cdr3_nt: TGTGCCAGCAGTTTATCGGAGGGGACCGATGGCTACACCTTC
cdr3_aa: CASSLSEGTDGYTF

v_call: TRBV5-1
d_call: TRBD2
j_call: TRBJ2-5
clone_size: few
cdr3_nt: TGCGCCAGCAGTTCAGGGAGGGAGCTGGAGACCCAGTACTTC
cdr3_aa: CASSSGRELETQYF

v_call: TRBV29-1
d_call: TRBD1
j_call: TRBJ2-3
clone_size: NA
cdr3_nt: TGCAGCGTGTCGCCGGACAGGGGGCTAATGGGTACGCAGTATTTT
cdr3_aa: CSVSPDRGLMGTQYF

v_call: TRBV29-1
d_call: NA
j_call: TRBJ1-3
clone_size: few
cdr3_nt: TGCAGCGTTGAATATGACAGGCCCGCTGGAAACACCATATATTTT
cdr3_aa: CSVEYDRPAGNTIYF

v_call: TRBV9
d_call: TRBD2
j_call: TRBJ2-5
clone_size: NA
cdr3_nt: TGTGCCAGCAGCTCACCCCAAAGCGGGGGGAAAGAGACCCAGTACTTC
cdr3_aa: CASSSPQSGGKETQYF

v_call: TRBV11-2
d_call: TRBD1
j_call: TRBJ1-1
clone_size: NA
cdr3_nt: TGTGCCAGCAGCTTCCCGACAGGGCGAGGGAACACTGAAGCTTTCTTT
cdr3_aa: CASSFPTGRGNTEAFF

v_call: TRBV4-1
d_call: TRBD2
j_call: TRBJ2-7
clone_size: NA
cdr3_nt: TGCGCCAGCAGCCATTCCCGGGGACTAGCGGGGACAAACTACGAGCAGTACTTC
cdr3_aa: CASSHSRGLAGTNYEQYF

v_call: TRBV2
d_call: NA
j_call: TRBJ1-3
clone_size: few
cdr3_nt: TGTGCCAGCAGTGAATCCGCAGGCTCTGGAAACACCATATATTTT
cdr3_aa: CASSESAGSGNTIYF

v_call: TRBV10-3
d_call: NA
j_call: TRBJ2-1
clone_size: few
cdr3_nt: TGTGCCATCAGTGGAGGATCGGCTGGGCAGGGTAATGAGCAGTTCTTC
cdr3_aa: CAISGGSAGQGNEQFF

v_call: TRBV30
d_call: NA
j_call: TRBJ1-5
clone_size: NA
cdr3_nt: TGTGCCTGGGGGACAACTCAGCCCCAGCATTTT
cdr3_aa: CAWGTTQPQHF

v_call: TRBV6-1
d_call: NA
j_call: TRBJ2-1
clone_size: NA
cdr3_nt: TGTGCCAGCAGTGAATTCCCAGCGGGTAACTACAATGAGCAGTTCTTC
cdr3_aa: CASSEFPAGNYNEQFF

v_call: TRBV2
d_call: TRBD1
j_call: TRBJ1-1
clone_size: NA
cdr3_nt: TGTGCCAGCAGTGAAGTCCCGGGACAGATGAACACTGAAGCTTTCTTT
cdr3_aa: CASSEVPGQMNTEAFF

v_call: TRBV5-4
d_call: NA
j_call: TRBJ1-1
clone_size: NA
cdr3_nt: TGTGCCAGCAGCTTCGAGGGCTGGGACACTGAAGCTTTCTTT
cdr3_aa: CASSFEGWDTEAFF

v_call: TRBV7-6
d_call: NA
j_call: TRBJ1-1
clone_size: once
cdr3_nt: TGTGCCAGCAGCAAACAAACCCTTCCGACAAATCACACTGAAGCTTTCTTT
cdr3_aa: CASSKQTLPTNHTEAFF

v_call: TRBV7-8
d_call: TRBD2
j_call: TRBJ2-1
clone_size: NA
cdr3_nt: TGTGCCAGCAGCTCCTACCCGGGTCAGCGGGGGGTGCATGAGCAGTTCTTC
cdr3_aa: CASSSYPGQRGVHEQFF

v_call: TRBV27
d_call: TRBD1
j_call: TRBJ1-2
clone_size: NA
cdr3_nt: TGTGCCAGCAGTCCGAACAGGGGGCTGAACTATGGCTACACCTTC
cdr3_aa: CASSPNRGLNYGYTF

v_call: TRBV7-2
d_call: TRBD2
j_call: TRBJ2-7
clone_size: NA
cdr3_nt: TGTGCCAGCAGCCCCGTAGGTAGCGGGGGGTACGAGCAGTACTTC
cdr3_aa: CASSPVGSGGYEQYF

v_call: TRBV6-6
d_call: TRBD1
j_call: TRBJ2-7
clone_size: NA
cdr3_nt: TGTGCCAGCAGTTACTCAGGGACAGGGGGGCCTTACGAGCAGTACTTC
cdr3_aa: CASSYSGTGGPYEQYF

v_call: TRBV7-9
d_call: TRBD1
j_call: TRBJ1-1
clone_size: few
cdr3_nt: TGTGCCAGCAGCTTATACACCCTGGGACAGGGGCTCCCTGAAGCTTTCTTT
cdr3_aa: CASSLYTLGQGLPEAFF

v_call: TRBV5-3
d_call: TRBD1
j_call: TRBJ1-1
clone_size: NA
cdr3_nt: TGTGCCAGAAGCTTGTTCGCCCTCCAAGGGGGCGCGGACACTGAAGCTTTCTTT
cdr3_aa: CARSLFALQGGADTEAFF

v_call: TRBV6-1
d_call: TRBD2
j_call: TRBJ2-1
clone_size: NA
cdr3_nt: TGTGCCAGCAGTTTTCGACTAGCGGGTGGGGATGAGCAGTTCTTC
cdr3_aa: CASSFRLAGGDEQFF

v_call: TRBV7-8
d_call: NA
j_call: TRBJ1-1
clone_size: NA
cdr3_nt: TGTGCCAGCAGCTTAGCGCTCGCCAGGTCCGGGGGTGAAGCTTTCTTT
cdr3_aa: CASSLALARSGGEAFF

v_call: TRBV11-3
d_call: NA
j_call: TRBJ2-3
clone_size: NA
cdr3_nt: TGTGCCAGCAGCCAACCGCCTATCAGCACAGATACGCAGTATTTT
cdr3_aa: CASSQPPISTDTQYF

v_call: TRBV10-3
d_call: NA
j_call: TRBJ2-1
clone_size: many
cdr3_nt: TGTGCCATCAGTGAGGGGGGCCATGAGCAGTTCTTC
cdr3_aa: CAISEGGHEQFF

v_call: TRBV6-5
d_call: TRBD1
j_call: TRBJ1-4
clone_size: few
cdr3_nt: TGTGCCAGCAGAGGAGGAAGCAGGGGGGATGAAAAACTGTTTTTT
cdr3_aa: CASRGGSRGDEKLFF

v_call: TRBV5-6
d_call: TRBD2
j_call: TRBJ2-7
clone_size: NA
cdr3_nt: TGTGCCAGCAGCTTCCCGGGGGAGCGGGGGACCAGGAGCTCCTACGAGCAGTACTTC
cdr3_aa: CASSFPGERGTRSSYEQYF

v_call: TRBV19
d_call: TRBD1
j_call: TRBJ1-2
clone_size: NA
cdr3_nt: TGTGCCAGTACCAACCACAGGGGGAAAGAGGAAGGCTACACCTTC
cdr3_aa: CASTNHRGKEEGYTF